Below are 27 T cell receptor beta chains sequenced from a single sample in a study of blood T cell repertoires in COVID-19. TCRdb's table, derived via immunoSEQ multiplex PCR, lists solely in-frame clones and lacks some. The sample yields 450,000 or so clones, 89% seen once. Sequences were obtained from peripheral blood. These receptors all stem from a man between 18 and 35 years old with COVID-19, enrolled during active disease.

The chain recombines TRBV12-5 with TRBJ2-7; 12 bases line up with TRBD1. V was pared by 7 bases and J by 3 bases, with 4 bases of the junction left unmatched. From germline, CDR1 is LGHNT and CDR2 FRNRAP. This CDR3 has 14 residues. The CDR3 nucleotides read TGTGCTAGTGCCGGGACAGGGGGCATCTACGAGCAGTACTTC. Translation gives CASAGTGGIYEQYF.

This chain links TRBV11-2 with TRBJ2-5, with TRBD2 matching 7 bases. The CDR3 spans 14 residues. The trim removed 1 base at V and 7 bases at J, leaving 6 bases unmatched. Germline loops: CDR1 SGHAT, CDR2 FQNNGV. The CDR3 DNA follows: TGTGCCAGCAGCTTAGGGGAGGGCTTATGGACCCAGTACTTC. Translation gives CASSLGEGLWTQYF.

The chain has TRBV11-2 and TRBJ1-1; D possibly corresponds to TRBD1 (5 bases). Trimming stripped 5 bases from V and 1 base from J, with 8 bases between. This CDR3 spans 13 amino acids. Per germline, CDR1 SGHAT and CDR2 FQNNGV. The CDR3 nucleotides read TGTGCCAGCAGCGGAGACAGGAACACTGAAGCTTTCTTT. The encoded protein is CASSGDRNTEAFF.

The chain is built from TRBV7-9 and TRBJ2-7, with 10 bases fitting TRBD2. Trimming cost V 5 bases and J 3 bases; bases outside gene matches: 7. This CDR3 has 15 amino acids. Germline V gene sequence: CDR1 SEHNR, CDR2 FQNEAQ (reference sequence). The CDR3, as DNA: TGTGCCAGCAGCAATAGCGGGGGGCTGAACTACGAGCAGTACTTC. Its translation: CASSNSGGLNYEQYF. The full variable domain, rest sourced from reference TRBV7-9 and TRBJ2-7, is DTGVSQNPRHKITKRGQNVTFRCDPISEHNRLYWYRQTLGQGPEFLTYFQNEAQLEKSRLLSDRFSAERPKGSFSTLEIQRTEQGDSAMYLCASSNSGGLNYEQYFGPGTRLTVT.

The chain joins TRBV3-1 (or the pseudogene TRBV3-2) to TRBJ2-3, with 13 nucleotides matching TRBD2. The CDR3 has 20 residues. Germline CDR1 reads LGHDT; CDR2 reads YNNKEL (reference sequence). Germline trimming cut 4 bases from V and 0 bases from J; bases unmatched to any gene: 13. The CDR3 reads CASSLTSGTSGVPSTDTQYF. CDR3 in DNA: TGTGCCAGCAGCCTAACCTCCGGGACTAGCGGGGTTCCAAGCACAGATACGCAGTATTTT.

The CDR3: CASGLGEFYQPQHF. The CDR3 DNA reads TGTGCTAGTGGTTTGGGGGAGTTCTATCAGCCCCAGCATTTT. The chain joins TRBV12-5 to TRBJ1-5; no clear D. The CDR3 covers 14 residues. Deletions cut 1 base from V and 5 bases from J, with 9 bases between. Looked up from germline, CDR1 is LGHNT and CDR2 is FRNRAP.

The chain combines TRBV19 with TRBJ1-2; TRBD1 might be the D (6 bases). The CDR3 length is 15 residues. V shed 1 base and J shed 0 bases, with 9 bases lying between them. Germline V gene lookup returns CDR1 LNHDA and CDR2 SQIVND (reference sequence). CDR3 residues: CASSIGGQSNYGYTF. The CDR3 region has the DNA TGTGCCAGTAGTATAGGAGGACAGTCTAACTATGGCTACACCTTC.

J is TRBJ2-3 and V is TRBV29-1, with 8 positions matching TRBD2. Germline trimming cut 5 bases from V and 11 bases from J; bases unmatched to any gene: 3. CDR1 is SQVTM, CDR2 ANQGSEA, per germline. There are 10 residues in the CDR3. The CDR3: CSVTSGVQYF. The CDR3 nucleotides are TGCAGCGTTACTAGCGGTGTGCAGTATTTT.

The chain recombines TRBV2 with TRBJ2-5, with 8 positions matching TRBD2. The trim removed 8 bases at V and 4 bases at J, leaving 12 bases unmatched. The CDR3 length is 15 residues. Germline-derived CDR1 and CDR2 are SNHLY and FYNNEI. The chain's CDR3 is CASDRAAGAGETQYF. In DNA form, the CDR3 reads TGTGCCAGCGATCGTGCAGCGGGGGCTGGAGAGACCCAGTACTTC. The full variable domain, completed using reference TRBV2 and TRBJ2-5, is EPEVTQTPSHQVTQMGQEVILRCVPISNHLYFYWYRQILGQKVEFLVSFYNNEISEKSEIFDDQFSVERPDGSNFTLKIRSTKLEDSAMYFCASDRAAGAGETQYFGPGTRLLVL.

The genes are TRBV19 and TRBJ2-2; TRBD1 matches 8 bases. Germline CDR1 LNHDA, CDR2 SQIVND (reference sequence). The CDR3 has 15 residues. J lost 4 bases, V lost 6 bases, and 7 bases had no gene match. The CDR3 loop reads CASRTDRASTGELFF. CDR3 in DNA: TGTGCCAGTAGAACGGACAGGGCGAGCACCGGGGAGCTGTTTTTT. Full variable domain (outside the CDR3, taken from reference TRBV19 and TRBJ2-2): DGGITQSPKYLFRKEGQNVTLSCEQNLNHDAMYWYRQDPGQGLRLIYYSQIVNDFQKGDIAEGYSVSREKKESFPLTVTSAQKNPTAFYLCASRTDRASTGELFFGEGSRLTVL.

The gene calls are TRBV30 and TRBJ2-3, with 7 bases aligning to TRBD1. The CDR3 contains 14 residues. Losses at the gene ends were 3 bases for V and 3 bases for J; bases not matched to a gene: 6. Germline loops: CDR1 GTSNPN, CDR2 SVGIG (reference sequence). The CDR3 bases are TGTGCCTGGAGCACAGGGGCCCTAACAGATACGCAGTATTTT. It translates to CAWSTGALTDTQYF.

This clone was seen more than once but under ten times. The chain couples TRBV4-1 to TRBJ1-5; D may be TRBD1 (6 bases). Germline V gene data show CDR1 as MGHRA and CDR2 as YSYEKL. V was cut by 4 bases and J by 2 bases, with 12 bases left in between. CDR3 length: 15 residues. As DNA, the CDR3 is TGCGCCAGCAGCCTTCAAGGGGGGGGCAATCAGCCCCAGCATTTT. This translates into CASSLQGGGNQPQHF.

V gene TRBV11-3 combines with J gene TRBJ2-5, with 7 bases that match TRBD2. The CDR3 runs 14 residues. Germline CDR1 reads SGHNT; CDR2 reads YENEEA. The V gene end was trimmed by 6 bases and the J gene end by 5 bases; junction bases not matched to a gene: 9. The CDR3 DNA reads TGTGCCAGCAGGGATAGGGAGGGAACGGAGACCCAGTACTTC. Protein sequence: CASRDREGTETQYF.

The chain uses TRBV30 and TRBJ2-3; D might be TRBD2 (5 bases). V lost 2 bases to trimming and J lost 2 bases, with 14 bases between them. This CDR3 is 15 amino acids long. The germline gives CDR1 GTSNPN, CDR2 SVGIG (reference sequence). DNA for the CDR3: TGTGCCTGGAGTCTGGGAGCTAGTCTCACAGATACGCAGTATTTT. The encoded protein is CAWSLGASLTDTQYF.

The V call is TRBV5-1, the J call TRBJ1-6, with no clear D. Germline V lookup: CDR1 SGHRS, CDR2 YFSETQ. The CDR3 has 13 amino acids. V was clipped by 4 bases and J by 6 bases, with 8 bases between them. The CDR3 region is CASSDTPNSPLHF. CDR3 nucleotides: TGCGCCAGCAGCGACACCCCTAATTCACCCCTCCACTTT.

This clone was observed a handful of times. The V and J genes are TRBV28 and TRBJ1-3; possible D gene TRBD1, 5 bases. The CDR3 is 13 amino acids. CDR1 is MDHEN and CDR2 is SYDVKM in the germline V gene. V lost 6 bases to trimming and J lost 6 bases, with 12 bases between them. The CDR3 reads CASSTGGTNTIYF. CDR3 sequence (DNA): TGTGCCAGCAGCACTGGGGGGACAAACACCATATATTTT.

V gene TRBV27 combines with J gene TRBJ2-1, with 12 bases identical to TRBD2. The CDR3 consists of 16 residues. V lost 7 bases and J lost 1; bases outside the gene matches: 5. Per germline, CDR1 MNHEY and CDR2 SMNVEV (reference sequence). The CDR3 spells CASMTSGRGSYNEQFF. CDR3 nucleotides: TGTGCCAGCATGACTAGCGGGAGAGGTTCCTACAATGAGCAGTTCTTC.

The chain links TRBV2 to TRBJ1-6; 9 bases align to TRBD1. This CDR3 contains 13 residues. J was trimmed by 5 bases and V by 10 bases; bases with no gene match: 3. Germline CDR1 and CDR2: SNHLY and FYNNEI. The CDR3 nucleotides are TGTGCCATCCGGGACAGGGATAATTCACCCCTCCACTTT. Its protein is CAIRDRDNSPLHF.

J is TRBJ2-7 and V is TRBV27; 11 positions agree with TRBD2. Germline V lookup: CDR1 MNHEY, CDR2 SMNVEV (reference sequence). This CDR3 spans 14 amino acids. V shed 5 bases and J 5 bases; nucleotides not matched to a gene: 5. The CDR3, as DNA: TGTGCCAGCAGTACCCCGACTAGCGGGGACGAGCAGTACTTC. Amino acids: CASSTPTSGDEQYF.

The gene calls are TRBV5-1 and TRBJ2-7; D remains ambiguous. CDR3 length equals 13 residues. Germline V CDR1 and CDR2: SGHRS, YFSETQ. V shed 4 bases and J shed 3 bases, with 11 bases lying between them. The CDR3 DNA follows: TGCGCCAGCAGCCCCGGGTCGGGCTACGAGCAGTACTTC. This translates into CASSPGSGYEQYF. Supplemented by reference TRBV5-1 and TRBJ2-7, the full variable domain reads KAGVTQTPRYLIKTRGQQVTLSCSPISGHRSVSWYQQTPGQGLQFLFEYFSETQRNKGNFPGRFSGRQFSNSRSEMNVSTLELGDSALYLCASSPGSGYEQYFGPGTRLTVT.

V is TRBV5-1 and J is TRBJ2-1, with 16 positions matching TRBD2. CDR1 is SGHRS, CDR2 YFSETQ, per germline. CDR3 length: 17 residues. V lost 3 bases, J lost 8 bases, and 8 bases stayed unmatched. In nucleotides, the CDR3 is TGCGCCAGCAGCTCGGGACTAGCGGGAGGGCCCATGGATGAGCAGTTCTTC. Protein product: CASSSGLAGGPMDEQFF.

The rearrangement joins TRBV5-4 to TRBJ2-2, with TRBD2 identical over 11 bases. This CDR3 has 16 amino acids. The junction had 4 bases not matched to a gene; V was cut back by 0 bases and J by 6 bases. The V gene's germline CDR1 is SGHNT and CDR2 YYREEE (reference sequence). The CDR3 DNA follows: TGTGCCAGCAGCTTGGACCTAGCGGGAGGTGCCGGGGAGCTGTTTTTT. It is translated as CASSLDLAGGAGELFF.

The rearrangement joins TRBV3-1 (or the pseudogene TRBV3-2) to TRBJ2-1; possibly TRBD2 for D (5 bases). The CDR3 runs to 16 residues. Trimming pared 4 bases from V and 0 bases from J, leaving 13 bases between. The germline V gene encodes CDR1 LGHDT and CDR2 YNNKEL (reference sequence). The CDR3 region is CASSPPAVGSYNEQFF. CDR3 in DNA: TGTGCCAGCAGCCCTCCAGCGGTCGGCTCCTACAATGAGCAGTTCTTC.

The chain links TRBV6-7 to TRBJ1-1, with D unclear. TRBV6-7 is annotated as an ORF whose role is uncertain. V was clipped by 8 bases and J by 4 bases, with 14 bases between them. The CDR3 totals 13 residues. In DNA form, the CDR3 reads TGTGCCAGCGTCCTAGAGGTGAGCACTGAAGCTTTCTTT. It yields the protein CASVLEVSTEAFF.

This chain connects TRBV3-1 (or the pseudogene TRBV3-2) to TRBJ2-1; no firm D call. CDR3 length: 12 residues. Germline CDR1 LGHDT, CDR2 YNNKEL (reference sequence). The V and J ends lost 7 bases and 3 bases respectively, with 7 bases between them. As DNA, the CDR3 is TGTGCCAGCAATGGCGGCTACAATGAGCAGTTCTTC. Translating it yields CASNGGYNEQFF.

V gene TRBV28 combines with J gene TRBJ2-5, with D possibly matching TRBD1 (6 bases). CDR1 and CDR2 (germline): MDHEN, SYDVKM. V lost 2 bases and J lost 3, with 13 bases in between. This CDR3 is 15 amino acids long. The CDR3 DNA is TGTGCCAGCAGTTTAGGGGGCGCCGAAAAAGAGACCCAGTACTTC. Residues: CASSLGGAEKETQYF.

The CDR3 is CASSPGGNYGYTF. The DNA of the CDR3 is TGTGCCAGCAGTCCGGGGGGGAACTATGGCTACACCTTC. The V gene is TRBV2, the J gene TRBJ1-2, with D possibly being TRBD1 (5 bases). The CDR3 extends over 13 amino acids. Per germline, CDR1 SNHLY and CDR2 FYNNEI. The V gene lost 5 bases and the J gene lost 2 bases, with 9 bases spanning the gap.